The 22 T cell receptor beta chains below come from one sample, sequenced in a study of TIL therapy for anti-PD-1-resistant metastatic lung cancer. Regarding time point: pre-treatment sample, taken before nivolumab and TIL therapy. Sequencing used immunoSEQ v3. TCRdb keeps only in-frame clones here, not all; method: immunoSEQ multiplex PCR. The sample carries around 20,000 clones, 75% to 80% recorded once. This sample comprised blood, obtained at baseline. All receptors derive from a person aged 25-79 years with non-small cell lung cancer.

This chain connects TRBV9 to TRBJ2-2; D is undetermined. Deletions cut 6 bases from V and 2 bases from J, with 11 bases between. The CDR3 totals 14 residues. Germline CDR1 and CDR2: SGDLS and YYNGEE. The CDR3 coding sequence is TGTGCCAGCACCCTACAGCAAAACACCGGGGAGCTGTTTTTT. The encoded protein is CASTLQQNTGELFF.

The chain has TRBV2 and TRBJ2-7, with D perhaps being TRBD1 or TRBD2 (5 bases each). The CDR3 consists of 15 residues. The V gene's germline CDR1 is SNHLY and CDR2 FYNNEI. The V and J ends lost 7 bases and 1 base respectively, with 17 bases between them. CDR3 bases: TGTGCCAGCAAACTGGGGCCCCCGGGGTCCTACGAGCAGTACTTC. As protein: CASKLGPPGSYEQYF. The full variable domain, its missing parts supplied by reference TRBV2 and TRBJ2-7, is EPEVTQTPSHQVTQMGQEVILRCVPISNHLYFYWYRQILGQKVEFLVSFYNNEISEKSEIFDDQFSVERPDGSNFTLKIRSTKLEDSAMYFCASKLGPPGSYEQYFGPGTRLTVT.

In this sample, this clone turned up a few times. The CDR3 coding sequence is TGTGCCAGCAGTTTACTTACCCATGAGCAGTTCTTC. It encodes CASSLLTHEQFF. The V call is TRBV12-3 or TRBV12-4, the J call TRBJ2-1; no reliable D call. This CDR3 has 12 residues. Trimming stripped 2 bases from V and 8 bases from J, with 7 bases between.

The table lists this clone with a few counts. The chain's CDR3 is CASSRSYSNQPQHF. As DNA, the CDR3 is TGTGCCAGCAGCAGGTCCTATAGCAATCAGCCCCAGCATTTT. V is TRBV2 and J is TRBJ1-5; no reliable D call. CDR1 is SNHLY and CDR2 is FYNNEI in the germline V gene. Trimming cost V 6 bases and J 0 bases, with 9 bases left between them. The CDR3 loop spans 14 amino acids.

The rearrangement links TRBV6-5 to TRBJ1-3; D is undetermined. The germline V and J ends were trimmed by 8 bases and 4 bases, with 12 bases remaining between them. The CDR3 is made up of 13 amino acids. The germline V gene has CDR1 MNHEY and CDR2 SVGAGI. The CDR3 here is CASGEVVGNTIYF. In DNA form, the CDR3 reads TGTGCCAGCGGAGAGGTTGTGGGAAACACCATATATTTT.

This clone was counted only a few times. The chain employs TRBV28 and TRBJ2-5; 8 bases fit TRBD1. With V trimmed by 5 bases and J by 5 bases, 7 bases remained unmatched. This CDR3 has 14 amino acids. Germline CDR1 and CDR2: MDHEN and SYDVKM. This CDR3 reads CASSQTGVGETQYF. Here the CDR3 DNA reads TGTGCCAGCAGTCAGACAGGGGTTGGGGAGACCCAGTACTTC.

The chain combines TRBV5-5 with TRBJ1-2; 8 nucleotides align to TRBD1. CDR1 and CDR2 from the germline V gene are SGHKS and YYEKEE (reference sequence). The CDR3 loop spans 13 amino acids. V lost 4 bases to trimming and J lost 7 bases; unmatched junction nucleotides: 6. The CDR3 protein is CASSPQGAGGYTF. CDR3 nucleotides: TGTGCCAGCAGCCCGCAGGGGGCGGGTGGCTACACCTTC. The full variable domain, its missing parts supplied by reference TRBV5-5 and TRBJ1-2, is DAGVTQSPTHLIKTRGQQVTLRCSPISGHKSVSWYQQVLGQGPQFIFQYYEKEERGRGNFPDRFSARQFPNYSSELNVNALLLGDSALYLCASSPQGAGGYTFGSGTRLTVV.

Of note for this clone: The junction shows a germline mismatch at one end, possibly a read error. The chain employs TRBV7-9 and TRBJ1-1, with 9 bases fitting TRBD1. This CDR3 has 15 amino acids. Germline assignment: CDR1 SEHNR and CDR2 FQNEAQ (reference sequence). CDR3 sequence reads: CASSSEDRGNPEAFF. CDR3 coding DNA: TGTGCCAGCAGCTCGGAAGACAGGGGGAACCCTGAAGCTTTCTTT.

The chain joins TRBV5-1 to TRBJ1-1; the D gene is possibly TRBD1 (6 bases). V dropped 4 bases and J dropped 0 bases, with 13 bases sitting between them. The V gene's germline CDR1 is SGHRS and CDR2 YFSETQ. The CDR3 totals 15 residues. The CDR3 DNA reads TGCGCCAGCAGCGTCGGACAGCTTATGAACACTGAAGCTTTCTTT. Its translation is CASSVGQLMNTEAFF.

The chain is built from TRBV28 and TRBJ2-7, with D possibly matching TRBD2 (5 bases). The CDR3 covers 15 residues. Trimming pared 7 bases from V and 2 bases from J, leaving 18 bases between. In germline, CDR1 is MDHEN, CDR2 SYDVKM. This CDR3 reads CASNPPEGLTYEQYF. The CDR3 DNA follows: TGTGCCAGCAACCCTCCCGAGGGATTAACCTACGAGCAGTACTTC.

V usage is TRBV14 and J usage is TRBJ2-5, with 11 bases aligning to TRBD1. The CDR3 length is 16 residues. CDR1 is SGHDN, CDR2 FVKESK, per germline. Unmatched junction bases numbered 5, after V lost 4 bases and J lost 1 base. CDR3 sequence (DNA): TGTGCCAGCAGCCCCCGTGGGACAGGGGGCCAAGAGACCCAGTACTTC. The encoded protein is CASSPRGTGGQETQYF.

In this sample, this clone turned up a few times. V is TRBV28 and J is TRBJ1-5; D is undetermined. The CDR3 loop spans 15 amino acids. Trimming took 1 base from V and 0 from J, leaving 7 bases between them. Germline CDR1 and CDR2: MDHEN and SYDVKM. The CDR3, as DNA: TGTGCCAGCAGTTTATACCCCGGTAGCAATCAGCCCCAGCATTTT. It specifies CASSLYPGSNQPQHF.

The chain combines TRBV27 with TRBJ2-2, with D uncertain. This CDR3 is 13 amino acids long. The germline V gene has CDR1 MNHEY and CDR2 SMNVEV (reference sequence). V gave up 0 bases and J gave up 3 bases, with 2 bases separating them. The CDR3 reads CASSLSYTGELFF. Written as DNA, the CDR3 is TGTGCCAGCAGTTTATCCTACACCGGGGAGCTGTTTTTT.

The rearrangement joins TRBV24-1 to TRBJ2-5; perhaps TRBD1 as D (5 bases). Germline lookup yields CDR1 KGHDR and CDR2 SFDVKD. CDR3 length: 16 amino acids. V shed 3 bases and J shed 3 bases, with 16 bases lying between them. The chain's CDR3 is CATSDPGGQGKETQYF. In DNA form, the CDR3 reads TGTGCCACCAGTGATCCTGGCGGTCAGGGAAAAGAGACCCAGTACTTC.

This clone was detected once. The V call is TRBV6-6, the J call TRBJ2-7; 8 bases line up with TRBD2. Germline CDR1 MNHNY, CDR2 SVGAGI (reference sequence). V lost 5 bases and J lost 7; bases outside the gene matches: 10. This CDR3 has 14 amino acids. The CDR3 DNA reads TGTGCCAGCAGTCAAAACGGGAGGGCCGGAGAGCAGTACTTC. It is translated as CASSQNGRAGEQYF.

The rearrangement links TRBV7-9 to TRBJ1-5, with 7 bases lining up with TRBD1. From germline, CDR1 is SEHNR and CDR2 FQNEAQ (reference sequence). The J segment lost 4 bases and the V segment lost 4 bases, leaving 4 bases of the junction unmatched. This CDR3 region has 14 residues. The CDR3 DNA sequence: TGTGCCAGCAGCTCCGGGACAGATAATCAGCCCCAGCATTTT. Residues: CASSSGTDNQPQHF.

This clone has more than one count but fewer than ten. The chain uses TRBV5-1 and TRBJ1-2; TRBD1 matches at 7 bases. The CDR3 contains 15 residues. CDR1 SGHRS and CDR2 YFSETQ come from the germline V gene. The trim removed 3 bases at V and 4 bases at J, leaving 9 bases unmatched. The CDR3 protein is CASSYLAQGSYGYTF. The CDR3 region has the DNA TGCGCCAGCAGCTACCTCGCACAGGGGAGCTATGGCTACACCTTC.

V gene TRBV6-2 or TRBV6-3 combines with J gene TRBJ1-6, with a tentative D call TRBD1 (6 bases). The V and J ends lost 6 bases and 8 bases respectively, with 17 bases between them. CDR3 length: 15 residues. CDR1 MNHEY and CDR2 SVGEGT come from the germline V gene. CDR3 sequence reads: CASSLTGRPYSPLHF. The CDR3 region has the DNA TGTGCCAGCAGCCTGACAGGACGCCCTTATTCACCCCTCCACTTT.

The V and J genes are TRBV2 and TRBJ2-3, with 12 bases aligning to TRBD2. Germline V gene sequence: CDR1 SNHLY, CDR2 FYNNEI. V shed 7 bases and J 6 bases; nucleotides not matched to a gene: 11. There are 16 residues in the CDR3. CDR3 nucleotide sequence: TGTGCCAGCACCACCGGACTAGCGGGGACTAGTGATACGCAGTATTTT. It is translated as CASTTGLAGTSDTQYF.

This clone turned up a few times. The chain joins TRBV2 to TRBJ2-1; D not certain. CDR3 size: 13 residues. V was pared by 2 bases and J by 4 bases, with 6 bases between. Germline V gene data show CDR1 as SNHLY and CDR2 as FYNNEI. The CDR3 sequence: CASSERIYNEQFF. The CDR3 DNA sequence: TGTGCCAGCAGTGAAAGGATTTACAATGAGCAGTTCTTC.

The rearrangement uses TRBV4-3 and TRBJ2-3, with D possibly matching TRBD2 (5 bases). Germline CDR1 and CDR2: LGHNA and YSLEER. The V end lost 7 bases, the J end lost 2 bases, and 22 bases lay between the germline ends. The CDR3 is 17 amino acids. CDR3: CASTKRAGSRNTDTQYF. Here the CDR3 DNA reads TGCGCCAGCACCAAGAGGGCCGGTAGCCGGAACACAGATACGCAGTATTTT.

V is TRBV21-1 and J is TRBJ1-3; TRBD1 was called by the table and not checked on the DNA. TRBV21-1 is flagged as a pseudogene. CDR3 length: 14 amino acids. Written as DNA, the CDR3 is TGTGCCAGCAGCTCCCGGACAGGGGGTAACACCATATATTTT. It translates to CASSSRTGGNTIYF.